This T cell receptor beta chain was identified in a study of blood T cells in healthy people across ages (dated by TCRdb to about 2015). At the level of the whole study: In model experiments, roughly one uniquely barcoded TCR beta cDNA molecule per two T cells was captured by template switching. To track age-related changes in TCR beta repertoire diversity, the study relied on deep sequencing normalized with unique cDNA molecular identifiers. The donors were split into four age groups: young (average roughly 15 years), middle-aged (about 40), aged (roughly 68) and long-lived (about 82). Donors of different ages were randomly distributed across sequencing lanes to avoid experimental bias. For two donors (one aged 18 to 29 and one aged 80 or older), the study analyzed two additional independent replicas of 1 million unique cDNA reads from the same blood draw.

The method behind the library was 5' RACE. TCRdb shows the sequencer as Illumina HiSeq 2500. A second PCR of roughly 6 to 12 cycles was performed with a sample-barcoded 5' primer and a J-beta primer mix. A unique molecular identifier was introduced onto each TCR beta cDNA molecule by a template-switch 5' adaptor carrying 12 random nucleotides. At least 2.5 million CDR3-containing paired-end reads were obtained from each sample. The Mint cDNA synthesis kit, primed by a TRBC-specific oligonucleotide, was used to synthesize first-strand cDNA from all RNA. After uracil-DNA glycosylase treatment, a first 18-cycle PCR used universal primers M1SS and BC2_uni_R on all cDNA. The study's own analysis went as follows. For normalization, 1 million high-quality reads, each with a distinct molecular identifier, were randomly selected from each sample. Instead of being binned into consensus sequences, reads with shared molecular identifiers were discarded. MiTCR, with a Q25 quality threshold and the strictest error-elimination algorithm, was used for CDR3 identification, clonotype clustering and error correction. A nonparametric unseen species model using Euler transformation provided a lower-bound estimate of total TCR beta diversity. Through fastp at Q25 and MiXCR, TCRdb rebuilt clones from the public reads, retaining in-frame beta chains. Entries that share a CDR3 protein sequence are merged under the most common genes and DNA. The V and J calls come from TCRdb's annotation, not from the publication. The sample table contains over 1.5 million distinct CDR3 sequences; only one count was recorded for 49% of them. Less than 2.5% of the sample is held by the ten biggest clonotypes.

Based on the germline V gene, the CDR1 and CDR2 sequences are SGHRS and YFSETQ. The CDR3 measures 15 amino acids from cysteine to phenylalanine. Left in the record is the CDR3 DNA by itself, 45 bases read in frame from the first base. V gives up 0 bases and J gives up 2 bases, and the segment between their germline ends measures 11 bases. Systemically healthy Caucasian individuals from Russia, approximately 39 in total and aged roughly 6 to 95 years, were included as donors. About 9.6 milliliters of peripheral blood were collected from each donor into EDTA-treated Vacutainer tubes. Ficoll-Paque density-gradient centrifugation was used to isolate PBMCs, with at least 7 million per sample. Trizol reagent was used to extract total RNA from the PBMCs, yielding at least 5.5 micrograms per sample. For every donor, an aliquot of PBMCs went through flow cytometry to measure the percentages of naive CD45RAhigh/CD27high T cells.

What the work shows at the level of the full study, not this receptor alone: A strong correlation was found between observed TCR beta diversity and the percentage of naive T cells measured by flow cytometry. Compared with the aged group, the long-lived group had more naive CD4+ T cells, fewer expanded clones and increased TCR diversity, suggesting age selection. Conclusive comparison of naive and antigen-experienced compartments was prevented by the profiling of bulk unsorted PBMCs. As age increased, observed TCR beta diversity per million T cells dropped in a roughly linear way, and a significant reduction was already evident by age 40. Because the CMV infection status of the donors was unknown, age-related changes in expanded clonotypes may potentially have been confounded. Total diversity estimates from one million sequenced T cells were considered lower bounds and underestimates.

This clonotype was seen ten or more times. The antigen it binds to is not known. The input lacks base qualities; no much larger clone sits a single base away. The chain is made from TRBV5-1 and TRBJ2-5; TRBD2 might be the D gene, on 6 matching bases. This TCR was sampled from a woman in her 40s in good health. Sequencing was carried out using blood. For the CDR3, the sequence is CASSLVLAPQETQYF. Read as DNA, the sequence is TGCGCCAGCAGCTTGGTTCTAGCGCCGCAAGAGACCCAGTACTTC.